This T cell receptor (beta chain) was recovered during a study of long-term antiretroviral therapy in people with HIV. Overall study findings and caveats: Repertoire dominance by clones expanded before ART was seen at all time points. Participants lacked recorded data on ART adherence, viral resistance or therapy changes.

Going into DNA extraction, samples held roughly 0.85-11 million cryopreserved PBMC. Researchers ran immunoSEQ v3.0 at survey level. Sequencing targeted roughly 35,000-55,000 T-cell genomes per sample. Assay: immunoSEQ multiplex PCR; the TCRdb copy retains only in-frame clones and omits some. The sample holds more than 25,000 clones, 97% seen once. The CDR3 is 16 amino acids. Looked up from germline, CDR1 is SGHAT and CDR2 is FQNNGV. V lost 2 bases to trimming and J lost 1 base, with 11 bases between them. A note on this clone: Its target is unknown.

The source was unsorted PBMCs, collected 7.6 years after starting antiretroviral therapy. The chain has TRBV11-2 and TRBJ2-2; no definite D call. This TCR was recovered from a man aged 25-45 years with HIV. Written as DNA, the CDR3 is TGTGCCAGCAGCTTACACCACGACGGGAACACCGGGGAGCTGTTTTTT. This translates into CASSLHHDGNTGELFF. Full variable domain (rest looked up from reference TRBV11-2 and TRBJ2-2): EAGVAQSPRYKIIEKRQSVAFWCNPISGHATLYWYQQILGQGPKLLIQFQNNGVVDDSQLPKDRFSAERLKGVDSTLKIQPAKLEDSAVYLCASSLHHDGNTGELFFGEGSRLTVL.